This T cell receptor beta chain was identified in a study of cytomegalovirus exposure and HLA in healthy donors. The PCR ran on 60 Vbeta and 13 Jbeta primers. Using immunoSEQ multiplex PCR, the repertoire was profiled, and TCRdb retains in-frame clones only, with some absent. This sample has under 200,000 clones, with roughly 80% found just once. About this clone: The antigen remains undetermined.

Study results and caveats: In a later analysis, most CMV-associated TCR beta chains appeared HLA-restricted.

V trimming: 0 bases; J trimming: 4 bases; junction bases outside the gene matches: 10. Germline V lookup: CDR1 LNHNV, CDR2 YYDKDF (reference sequence). This CDR3 region has 17 residues. Sequencing was carried out using PBMCs. This TCR was recovered from a male donor in good health and CMV-seropositive. The chain links TRBV15 to TRBJ2-7; 9 nucleotides match TRBD1. CDR3 sequence reads: CATSRDIFLDRGYEQYF. In DNA, the CDR3 is TGTGCCACCAGCAGAGATATATTTTTAGACAGGGGGTACGAGCAGTACTTC.